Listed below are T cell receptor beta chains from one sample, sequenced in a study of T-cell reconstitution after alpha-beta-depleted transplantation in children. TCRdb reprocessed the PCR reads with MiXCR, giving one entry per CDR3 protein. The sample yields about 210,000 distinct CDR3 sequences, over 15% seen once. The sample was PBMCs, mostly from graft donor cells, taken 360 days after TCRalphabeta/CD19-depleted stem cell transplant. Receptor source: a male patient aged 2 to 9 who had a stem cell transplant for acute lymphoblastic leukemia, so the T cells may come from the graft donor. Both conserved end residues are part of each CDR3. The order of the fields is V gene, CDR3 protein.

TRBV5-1 CASSQNPGQGRIGANVLTF
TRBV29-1 CSVGKRSYGYTF
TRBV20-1 CSASRTSGTYEQYF
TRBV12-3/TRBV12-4 CASSLGQASGAYEQYF
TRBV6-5 CASSYRGQGAYDTQYF
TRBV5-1 CASSLTVLGQGFLWANVLTF
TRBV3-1 CASSQGLAVYNEQFF
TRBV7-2 CASSTLGPPYEQYF
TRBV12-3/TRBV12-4 CASSPGHRNYGYTF
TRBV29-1 CSVESDRDEQYF
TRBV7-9 CASSFKQGVRNEQFF
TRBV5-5 CASSPRPFQGPGELFF
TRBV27 CASSLFRGSPYEQYF
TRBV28 CASSNPASNQPQHF
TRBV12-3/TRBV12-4 CASSFGGWDTHNEQFF
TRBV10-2 CASSDPGPEDEQYF
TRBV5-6 CASSLGSSGELFF
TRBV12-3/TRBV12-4 CASSLRLAVPEQYF
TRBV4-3 CASSQDRTFAGNTIYF
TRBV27 CASSSLGDRANGRTYEQYF
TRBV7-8 CASSLGDRGGAKNFQYF
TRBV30 CAWSVREGTEQYF
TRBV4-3 CASSQGRLAVSSYGYTF
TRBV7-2 CASSFNLEQYF
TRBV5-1 CASSSEYNEQFF
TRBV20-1 CSARLRQGRWETQYF
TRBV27 CASSSAVGGDTQYF
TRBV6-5 CASSYDGYSYEQYF
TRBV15 CATSRDKEAGGINEQFF
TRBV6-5 CASSSYGTANTGELFF
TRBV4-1 CASSQDRVGGAAGNTIYF
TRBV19 CASSIRGGRVGNTEAFF
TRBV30 CAWSVVTGSYEQYF
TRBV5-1 CASSLNGEGVGYTF
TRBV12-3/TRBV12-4 CASIPPEPPYEQYF
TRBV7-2 CASSGHGTQNTGELFF
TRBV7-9 CASSQGQGWNYGYTF
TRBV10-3 CAISGGRDPSNQPQHF
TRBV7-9 CASSLRPIDRGQDGYTF
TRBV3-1 CASSQVAGPYNEQFF
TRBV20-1 CSASGGPDTQYF
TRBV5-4 CASSSLRKTGDDYGYTF
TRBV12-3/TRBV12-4 CASSQWTGSTDTQYF
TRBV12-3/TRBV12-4 CAGRQGAGTEAFF
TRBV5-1 CASTLEPRRPYEQYF
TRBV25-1 CASSDVGNSPLHF
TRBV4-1 CASSQSGGPNEQFF
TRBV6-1 CASSVNYRDRGANEQFF
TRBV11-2 CASSLARGRSPYEQYF
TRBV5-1 CASSLEGGRWETQYF
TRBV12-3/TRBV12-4 CASSPPRGQETQYF